This record looks at one TCR beta chain sequence and its context. Its antigen is not identified. A multiplex PCR was run with 60 Vbeta primers and 13 Jbeta primers. How the authors handled the data: A later analysis tallied some 80 million unique TCR beta chains, roughly 11 million of them shared. Data came from immunoSEQ multiplex PCR; TCRdb stores just in-frame clones and leaves some out. That table furnishes V, J and clone size, whereas the DNA furnished D and trimming. Of fewer than 200,000 clones in the sample, around 69% were seen once. The J segment lost 6 bases and the V segment lost 2 bases, leaving 0 bases of the junction unmatched. Germline assignment: CDR1 MDHEN and CDR2 SYDVKM. The CDR3 loop spans 12 amino acids. This specimen comes from a study of cytomegalovirus exposure and HLA in healthy donors. Study-level points and caveats: Donors belonging to an Asian-associated ancestry cluster reportedly showed fewer N-insertions in productive TCRs than the 666-donor mean, according to what a later analysis found. In a later analysis, at a false discovery rate of 0.05, roughly 17,000 TCR beta sequences were associated with HLA alleles.

This receptor was identified in a man between 60 and 75 years old in good health and CMV-seronegative. The chain couples TRBV28 to TRBJ2-7; the match to TRBD2 covers 8 bases. Sequenced material: PBMCs. DNA of the CDR3: TGTGCCAGCAGTTTACTAGCGGGCGAGCAGTACTTC. Residues: CASSLLAGEQYF.